The rows below give T cell receptor beta chains drawn from one sample of a study of T cell changes during pregnancy in multiple sclerosis. Some clones are missing from TCRdb's copy, which holds only in-frame ones; the method was immunoSEQ multiplex PCR. The sample records fewer than 60,000 clones, about 91% being singletons. The input for sequencing was peripheral blood, taken after pregnancy. These receptors all come from a female donor in good health, enrolled as a control in a pregnancy study. CDR3s include the opening cysteine and the closing phenylalanine or tryptophan. Each record gives: D gene, V gene, clone size, J gene, CDR3 DNA, CDR3 protein. The D gene is left open where the match is weak. Where a row states a size, it is once, few, many or the class of an expanded clone; other rows omit it.

d_gene: TRBD2; v_gene: TRBV5-1; abundance: .; j_gene: TRBJ2-1; CDR3nt: TGCGCCAGCAGCTCGCTAGCGGGGGGGCGCGAGCAGTTCTTC; CDR3aa: CASSSLAGGREQFF
d_gene: TRBD2; v_gene: TRBV7-8; abundance: .; j_gene: TRBJ2-7; CDR3nt: TGTGCCAGCAGCTTTCCGACTAGCGGGATTTCAAGTGAGCAGTACTTC; CDR3aa: CASSFPTSGISSEQYF
d_gene: .; v_gene: TRBV6-1; abundance: .; j_gene: TRBJ1-1; CDR3nt: TGTGCCAGCAGTGATTCGGGGGGAAACACTGAAGCTTTCTTT; CDR3aa: CASSDSGGNTEAFF
d_gene: .; v_gene: TRBV2; abundance: .; j_gene: TRBJ2-5; CDR3nt: TGTGCCAGCAGTGAAGCAGGGGCCCGAAAAGAGACCCAGTACTTC; CDR3aa: CASSEAGARKETQYF
d_gene: .; v_gene: TRBV27; abundance: once; j_gene: TRBJ1-4; CDR3nt: TGTGCCAGCAGTTTCCTACAGGGAAGTAATGAAAAACTGTTTTTT; CDR3aa: CASSFLQGSNEKLFF
d_gene: .; v_gene: TRBV5-6; abundance: .; j_gene: TRBJ2-5; CDR3nt: TGTGCCAGCAGCGCCGGGCCGGGGGACGGCGAGACCCAGTACTTC; CDR3aa: CASSAGPGDGETQYF
d_gene: TRBD1; v_gene: TRBV9; abundance: .; j_gene: TRBJ2-3; CDR3nt: TGTGCCAGCAGCGTAGGGGACAGGGGTTCCGATACGCAGTATTTT; CDR3aa: CASSVGDRGSDTQYF
d_gene: TRBD1; v_gene: TRBV19; abundance: .; j_gene: TRBJ1-1; CDR3nt: TGTGCCAGCAACAGGGGACCCGGAGAGTACGCTGAAGCTTTCTTT; CDR3aa: CASNRGPGEYAEAFF
d_gene: TRBD2; v_gene: TRBV10-1; abundance: .; j_gene: TRBJ2-1; CDR3nt: TGCGCCAGCAGTGAGCGGGGGGGCTCCTACAATGAGCAGTTCTTC; CDR3aa: CASSERGGSYNEQFF
d_gene: .; v_gene: TRBV7-2; abundance: .; j_gene: TRBJ1-2; CDR3nt: TGTGCCAGCAGCTTGACAGTTCCGATCTATGGCTACACCTTC; CDR3aa: CASSLTVPIYGYTF
d_gene: .; v_gene: TRBV10-3; abundance: .; j_gene: TRBJ1-1; CDR3nt: TGTGCCATCAGACGGGACACTGAAGCTTTCTTT; CDR3aa: CAIRRDTEAFF
d_gene: .; v_gene: TRBV5-1; abundance: .; j_gene: TRBJ2-4; CDR3nt: TGCGCCAGCAGCTTGGGGAGGGAAAACATTCAGTACTTC; CDR3aa: CASSLGRENIQYF
d_gene: .; v_gene: TRBV6-5; abundance: .; j_gene: TRBJ1-1; CDR3nt: TGTGCCAGCAGTTACGTACAGGGAACTGAAGCTTTCTTT; CDR3aa: CASSYVQGTEAFF
d_gene: TRBD2; v_gene: TRBV7-9; abundance: once; j_gene: TRBJ2-1; CDR3nt: TGTGCCAGCAGCTTTAGCGGGAGCGACAATGAGCAGTTCTTC; CDR3aa: CASSFSGSDNEQFF
d_gene: TRBD1; v_gene: TRBV7-9; abundance: once; j_gene: TRBJ1-3; CDR3nt: TGTGCCAGCAGCTTGGGGGACAGGGGAACTGGAAACACCATATATTTT; CDR3aa: CASSLGDRGTGNTIYF
d_gene: TRBD1; v_gene: TRBV28; abundance: .; j_gene: TRBJ1-5; CDR3nt: TGTGCCAGCAGTGCGGGACAGGGCATCAATCAGCCCCAGCATTTT; CDR3aa: CASSAGQGINQPQHF
d_gene: .; v_gene: TRBV19; abundance: .; j_gene: TRBJ2-7; CDR3nt: TGTGCCAGCGCAGGGGTGCAGGAGCAGTACTTC; CDR3aa: CASAGVQEQYF
d_gene: TRBD1; v_gene: TRBV28; abundance: .; j_gene: TRBJ1-2; CDR3nt: TGTGCCAGCAGTTTAACGGGACAGCAATACTATGGCTACACCTTC; CDR3aa: CASSLTGQQYYGYTF
d_gene: TRBD1; v_gene: TRBV5-1; abundance: .; j_gene: TRBJ1-1; CDR3nt: TGCGCCAGCAGCTCGGGACAGATCACTGAAGCTTTCTTT; CDR3aa: CASSSGQITEAFF
d_gene: TRBD2; v_gene: TRBV27; abundance: .; j_gene: TRBJ2-5; CDR3nt: TGTGCCAGCAGTTTGGGGGTCGGGACTAGCGGCCAAGAGACCCAGTACTTC; CDR3aa: CASSLGVGTSGQETQYF
d_gene: TRBD1; v_gene: TRBV7-2; abundance: .; j_gene: TRBJ2-5; CDR3nt: TGTGCCAGCAGCTATTATGGCAGGGGGGAGACCCAGTACTTC; CDR3aa: CASSYYGRGETQYF
d_gene: .; v_gene: TRBV12-2; abundance: .; j_gene: TRBJ2-3; CDR3nt: TGTGCAAGTCGCTTAGCCTCTTCACTAGTTCGCACAGATACGCAGTATTTT; CDR3aa: CASRLASSLVRTDTQYF
d_gene: .; v_gene: TRBV28; abundance: .; j_gene: TRBJ2-7; CDR3nt: TGTGCCAGCAGTTGGGGGCCATCCTACGAGCAGTACTTC; CDR3aa: CASSWGPSYEQYF
d_gene: .; v_gene: TRBV11-2; abundance: few; j_gene: TRBJ2-3; CDR3nt: TGTGCCAGCAGCTTAGTATTGGACTACTCAGATACGCAGTATTTT; CDR3aa: CASSLVLDYSDTQYF
d_gene: TRBD1; v_gene: TRBV5-1; abundance: .; j_gene: TRBJ1-2; CDR3nt: TGCGCCAGCAGCTTGGGGCTTGGGACAGTCGGCTATGGCTACACCTTC; CDR3aa: CASSLGLGTVGYGYTF
d_gene: TRBD2; v_gene: TRBV10-3; abundance: .; j_gene: TRBJ2-1; CDR3nt: TGTGCCATCAGTGAGGCGGGAGGGTACAATGAGCAGTTCTTC; CDR3aa: CAISEAGGYNEQFF
d_gene: TRBD1; v_gene: TRBV7-9; abundance: few; j_gene: TRBJ1-1; CDR3nt: TGTGCCAGCAGCTTAGGGGGACAGGACACTGAAGCTTTCTTT; CDR3aa: CASSLGGQDTEAFF
d_gene: TRBD1; v_gene: TRBV7-2; abundance: .; j_gene: TRBJ1-1; CDR3nt: TGTGCCAGCAGTTCGGGACAGGGCTACGCTGAAGCTTTCTTT; CDR3aa: CASSSGQGYAEAFF
d_gene: .; v_gene: TRBV13; abundance: .; j_gene: TRBJ1-2; CDR3nt: TGTGCCAGCAGCTTCGGGGGGTCGGGCTATGGCTACACCTTC; CDR3aa: CASSFGGSGYGYTF
d_gene: .; v_gene: TRBV28; abundance: .; j_gene: TRBJ1-2; CDR3nt: TGTGCCAGCAGTGGGGGGACCCGAGATGTCAGGGTAGGGTATGGCTACACCTTC; CDR3aa: CASSGGTRDVRVGYGYTF
d_gene: .; v_gene: TRBV6-1; abundance: once; j_gene: TRBJ2-7; CDR3nt: TGTGCCAGCAGTGAAAGGGGGGGAACAGGCTACGAGCAGTACTTC; CDR3aa: CASSERGGTGYEQYF